This T cell receptor beta chain was sequenced for a study of T cell responses to AZD1222 COVID-19 vaccine. Study-level results: Researchers took repertoire samples only after the peak T cell response had come. Donor demographics were predominantly white British with a female majority; clonal diversity may be underestimated.

The table came from immunoSEQ multiplex PCR; TCRdb's copy has only in-frame clones and leaves some out. Here the sample spans about 130,000 clones, around 90% being singletons. The CDR3 covers 15 residues. After removal of 3 bases from V and 3 bases from J, the junction contained 6 bases not matched to a gene. CDR1 and CDR2 from the germline V gene are MNHNS and SASEGT. In the case of this clone: What it binds is unknown.

The sequence came from an adult in good health. V and J are TRBV6-1 and TRBJ1-2; 8 bases agree with TRBD1. The sample in question was peripheral blood, obtained on day 0 of AZD1222 vaccination. The CDR3 DNA follows: TGTGCCAGCAGTGACGCGGCAGGGGGCTACTATGGCTACACCTTC. Its translation is CASSDAAGGYYGYTF.